This TCR beta chain was captured in a study of long-term antiretroviral therapy in people with HIV (dated by TCRdb to between 2021 and 2023). Context from the whole study: Collection of the earliest samples took place about a decade ahead of the 2015 WHO recommendation for immediate ART, at a time when ART was typically delayed until CD4 counts fell. Of the roughly 30 participants with HIV, about a dozen were female. From over 25 adults with confirmed HIV infection, the cohort provided fewer than 200 cryopreserved PBMC samples, gathered serially across a mean of around six years (range 1-12). No cross-contamination during QIAcube processing turned up in test extractions that ran a monoclonal T-cell line alongside 33 polyclonal samples. This retrospective serial study examined whether starting ART and sustained HIV suppression were associated with changes in the composition and diversity of the TRB repertoire in peripheral blood. Study-level results and caveats: Expanded TRB clones identified before ART initiation dominated the repertoire at all time points, although this dominance fluctuated and declined in many PLHIV after ART. ART initiation was associated with a significant increase in TRB diversity, but diversity stayed significantly below transplant donor controls even after long-term ART. Owing to limited PBMC availability, only the TCR beta chain was sequenced, without alpha chain pairing. The samples span the years 2004 to 2017, and the ART regimens used may be less effective than current regimens. Inferences about post-ART repertoire changes are limited because no data were available on ART adherence, viral resistance or therapy changes. Compared with controls, HIV repertoires had narrower CDR3 length ranges, and the network structure pointed to an antigen-experienced repertoire that shifted only slightly toward naive after ART. Unsorted PBMC were profiled instead of sorted CD4+ and CD8+ T cells because pre-ART samples had limited cell numbers.

This clone showed up just once. Which antigen it targets is not known. There are no base qualities to consult, and no much larger clone falls within one base. Participants were included only if at least one PBMC sample before ART initiation and at least two post-ART samples were available. Treatment was received in the United States of America by all participants with HIV. Cryopreserved samples of about 0.95-11 million PBMC were thawed and washed before DNA extraction. At the time of the earliest PBMC sample, participants with HIV were aged between about 20 and 54 years. PBMC samples were contributed by each participant from 1-4 timepoints before ART initiation and 2-8 timepoints after ART initiation, with a median of 7 samples. Serial HIV viral load, CD4+ T-cell count, ART history and demographic data were obtained for every participant. Genomic DNA was extracted from unsorted PBMC with a Qiagen kit on a QIAcube, processed in batches of 12 samples.

The immunoSEQ hsTCRB v3.0 assay was used at survey level resolution for TRB variable region sequencing. The targeted TRB sequencing depth was about 40,000-50,000 T-cell genomes per sample. An Illumina MiSeq with a v3 150-cycle kit was used to sequence the pooled TRB libraries. In the paper's pipeline: Repertoire analysis was run in R within a reproducible Nextflow workflow that covered QC, data transformation and analysis. LymphoSeq2, an R package for exploring AIRR-Seq data, was used to implement custom analyses. A few samples that yielded fewer than 5000 total TRB sequences were excluded, so that more than 150 HIV repertoires were analyzed. Of the roughly 190 retained HIV repertoires, 59 were collected before and approximately 130 after ART initiation. Repertoires were downsampled to 5000 TRB nucleotide sequences, and summary statistics were averaged over 100 downsampling iterations. TRB sequences were retained for analysis only if CDR3 regions of at least seven amino acids were present. A Shannon entropy-derived clonality score and the Gini coefficient were used to measure diversity. In repertoire networks, the top 5000 CDR3 amino acid sequences were linked whenever an edit distance of one separated two sequences. Antigen specificity groups and MHC restriction were predicted for TRB CDR3 amino acid sequences with GLIPH2. Known CMV, EBV, HIV or tissue antigen associations were flagged by matching CDR3 amino acid sequences against VDJdb and McPAS-TCR. Pre-ART, post-ART and control groups were compared with Wilcoxon signed-rank tests and Holm-Bonferroni correction. TCRdb re-hosts the immuneACCESS table, in-frame sequences only. Its copies lack some clones; in the studies checked, an unresolved V gene accounts for under half of them, and the cause for the rest is not known. Clonal size and the V and J genes are those of that table, whereas D and trimming came from the DNA. Within this sample are 7,700 or so clones, with 81% of them counted one time only. Approximately 15% of the sample goes to the ten largest clones.

V is cut back by 5 bases and J by 5 bases, with 10 bases in the junction unmatched. In the germline V gene, CDR1 corresponds to SQVTM and CDR2 to ANQGSEA. Inclusive of the bounding cysteine and phenylalanine, the CDR3 is 14 residues long. Kept here is only the CDR3 DNA, which spans 42 bases and is read in frame from base 1. Material: unsorted PBMCs, obtained about 2.5 years before starting antiretroviral therapy. Recombination linked TRBV29-1 to TRBJ1-1, with 8 central nucleotides matching TRBD1. The clonotype was recovered from a man aged 40-49 years with HIV. CDR3 sequence: CSVRTGWGGTEAFF. Here is the DNA: TGCAGCGTTAGGACAGGGTGGGGAGGGACTGAAGCTTTCTTT. Here the CDR3 is joined to the reference TRBV29-1 and TRBJ1-1 genes, and the full variable domain is: SAVISQKPSRDICQRGTSLTIQCQVDSQVTMMFWYRQQPGQSLTLIATANQGSEATYESGFVIDKFPISRPNLTFSTLTVSNMSPEDSSIYLCSVRTGWGGTEAFFGQGTRLTVV.